A single sample is the source of the 27 T cell receptor beta chains below, sequenced in a study of blood T cell repertoires in COVID-19. Some clones are missing from TCRdb's copy, which holds only in-frame ones; the method was immunoSEQ multiplex PCR. The sample includes over 250,000 clones, approximately 88% seen only once; the top ten take about 1.5%. The sample taken for sequencing was peripheral blood. The receptors were gathered from a human donor with COVID-19, enrolled during active disease. The donor label of this sample is uncertain.

This clone came up a few times. The chain couples TRBV6-2 or TRBV6-3 to TRBJ2-2, with 11 bases matching TRBD2. J gave up 3 bases and V 2 bases, and 5 bases lay outside the gene matches. Germline CDR1 is MNHEY and CDR2 is SVGEGT. The CDR3 extends over 17 amino acids. CDR3 bases: TGTGCCAGCAGTTACGAGACTAGCGGGGTATACACCGGGGAGCTGTTTTTT. Its protein is CASSYETSGVYTGELFF.

The gene calls are TRBV9 and TRBJ1-3; D perhaps matches TRBD1 (6 bases). Germline CDR1 is SGDLS and CDR2 is YYNGEE. The V end lost 0 bases, the J end lost 4 bases, and 11 bases lay between the germline ends. This CDR3 is built from 15 residues. The CDR3 is CASSVVGGRGNTIYF. The CDR3 bases are TGTGCCAGCAGCGTAGTAGGGGGTCGGGGAAACACCATATATTTT.

This clone was found a few times. The chain uses TRBV11-2 and TRBJ1-2, with 10 bases lining up with TRBD1. The CDR3 is 16 residues long. Germline-derived CDR1 and CDR2 are SGHAT and FQNNGV. After removal of 5 bases from V and 3 bases from J, the junction contained 9 bases not matched to a gene. Here the CDR3 DNA reads TGTGCCAGCAGCGACAACGACAGGGGGCAGGACTATGGCTACACCTTC. It codes for CASSDNDRGQDYGYTF.

The chain links TRBV28 to TRBJ1-2, with a possible D match to TRBD1 (5 bases). The length of the CDR3 is 16 residues. CDR1 is MDHEN, CDR2 SYDVKM, per germline. Trimming shortened V by 4 bases and J by 4 bases, and 19 bases separated the two germline ends. For the CDR3, the DNA is TGTGCCAGCAGTTCCCCGTCAGGGCTACTAAGCTATGGCTACACCTTC. Translated: CASSSPSGLLSYGYTF.

About this clone: Other DNA sequences in this specimen translate into the identical CDR3. The chain combines TRBV6-5 with TRBJ2-7, with TRBD1 identical over 9 bases. Trimming took 6 bases from V and 4 from J; bases not matched to a gene: 7. Germline CDR1 and CDR2: MNHEY and SVGAGI. The CDR3 length is 14 residues. The CDR3 is CASSRDRVSYEQYF. CDR3 nucleotide sequence: TGTGCCAGCAGCAGGGACAGGGTCTCGTACGAGCAGTACTTC.

V gene TRBV24-1 combines with J gene TRBJ2-5, with TRBD2 matching 14 bases. Per the germline V gene, CDR1 is KGHDR and CDR2 is SFDVKD. The junction had 8 bases not matched to a gene; V was cut back by 4 bases and J by 5 bases. There are 17 residues in the CDR3. The CDR3 reads CATSDRGLAGEEETQYF. In nucleotides, the CDR3 is TGTGCCACCAGTGACCGGGGACTAGCGGGAGAAGAGGAGACCCAGTACTTC.

The chain uses TRBV19 and TRBJ1-4, with 7 bases lining up with TRBD1. Per the germline V gene, CDR1 is LNHDA and CDR2 is SQIVND (reference sequence). Losses at the gene ends were 10 bases for V and 4 bases for J; bases not matched to a gene: 6. The CDR3 sequence is 13 residues long. The CDR3: CATRQGVNEKLFF. The DNA for the CDR3 is TGTGCCACCCGGCAGGGGGTTAATGAAAAACTGTTTTTT. Supplemented by reference TRBV19 and TRBJ1-4, the full variable domain reads DGGITQSPKYLFRKEGQNVTLSCEQNLNHDAMYWYRQDPGQGLRLIYYSQIVNDFQKGDIAEGYSVSREKKESFPLTVTSAQKNPTAFYLCATRQGVNEKLFFGSGTQLSVL.

V and J are TRBV10-1 and TRBJ2-2, with 8 bases matching TRBD2. Looked up from germline, CDR1 is WNHNN and CDR2 is SYGVQD (reference sequence). This CDR3 contains 17 residues. Trimming removed 0 bases from V and 5 bases from J; junction bases left unmatched: 8. In nucleotides, the CDR3 is TGCGCCAGCAGTGAGTCGAGGCCTAGCGGGTGGACCGGGGAGCTGTTTTTT. It specifies CASSESRPSGWTGELFF.

V gene TRBV18 combines with J gene TRBJ2-2; 8 bases match TRBD1. CDR1 is KGHSH and CDR2 is LQKENI in the germline V gene. The trim removed 5 bases at V and 3 bases at J, leaving 5 bases unmatched. The CDR3 consists of 15 residues. The CDR3 DNA reads TGTGCCAGCTCATCGACAGGGGCGGACACCGGGGAGCTGTTTTTT. Its translation is CASSSTGADTGELFF.

The chain couples TRBV23-1 to TRBJ2-1; 12 bases align to TRBD2. TRBV23-1 falls under the ORF class, with uncertain function. The CDR3 has 18 residues. The junction had 11 bases not matched to a gene; V was cut back by 5 bases and J by 3 bases. The CDR3 sequence: CASSSSGREPLYYNEQFF. For the CDR3, the DNA is TGCGCCAGCAGTTCTAGCGGGAGGGAGCCCCTCTACTACAATGAGCAGTTCTTC.

The chain employs TRBV10-3 and TRBJ1-5; 8 bases map to TRBD1. The V gene's germline CDR1 is ENHRY and CDR2 SYGVKD. The CDR3 sequence is 16 residues long. Trimming at V came to 3 bases and at J to 5 bases, leaving 9 bases not matched to a gene. Here the CDR3 reads CAISDPGSGGDQPQHF. CDR3 nucleotide sequence: TGTGCCATCAGTGACCCCGGGTCAGGGGGCGATCAGCCCCAGCATTTT.

V usage is TRBV28 and J usage is TRBJ2-7; 9 nucleotides align to TRBD1. The CDR3 runs 16 residues. V shed 2 bases and J 2 bases; nucleotides not matched to a gene: 7. CDR1 is MDHEN, CDR2 SYDVKM, per germline. For the CDR3, the DNA is TGTGCCAGCAGTTTAGAGCCGACAGGGGGGGCCTACGAGCAGTACTTC. Protein: CASSLEPTGGAYEQYF.

CDR3 region: CASMSPSPPNTEAFF. CDR3 nucleotides: TGTGCCAGCATGTCCCCCTCCCCCCCGAACACTGAAGCTTTCTTT. The chain is built from TRBV28 and TRBJ1-1; D call uncertain. V shed 7 bases and J shed 1 base, with 16 bases lying between them. Germline V gives CDR1 MDHEN, CDR2 SYDVKM. CDR3 length: 15 residues.

The chain combines TRBV6-5 with TRBJ2-7; 15 bases map to TRBD2. Germline V CDR1 and CDR2: MNHEY, SVGAGI. The CDR3 covers 15 residues. Trimming cost V 7 bases and J 6 bases; bases outside gene matches: 7. The CDR3 here is CASTSPGLAGGEQYF. The DNA of the CDR3 is TGTGCCAGCACCTCCCCGGGACTAGCGGGAGGCGAGCAGTACTTC.

This sequence joins TRBV18 and TRBJ2-1; 11 nucleotides agree with TRBD2. Germline CDR1 and CDR2: KGHSH and LQKENI. Trimming took 5 bases from V and 6 from J; bases not matched to a gene: 3. CDR3 length: 14 amino acids. The CDR3 loop reads CASSGTSGFNEQFF. DNA for the CDR3: TGTGCCAGCTCAGGGACTAGCGGCTTCAATGAGCAGTTCTTC.

The chain couples TRBV19 to TRBJ2-7; perhaps TRBD2 as D (5 bases). The V gene lost 6 bases and the J gene lost 0 bases, with 12 bases spanning the gap. This CDR3 spans 14 amino acids. Looked up from germline, CDR1 is LNHDA and CDR2 is SQIVND (reference sequence). CDR3 residues: CASRMTGSSYEQYF. In DNA, the CDR3 is TGTGCCAGTAGGATGACGGGGAGCTCCTACGAGCAGTACTTC.

The chain joins TRBV9 to TRBJ2-7, with D tentatively TRBD2 (5 bases). V was pared by 0 bases and J by 5 bases, with 15 bases between. The CDR3 is 15 amino acids. The germline V gene encodes CDR1 SGDLS and CDR2 YYNGEE. CDR3 in amino acids: CASSVGEGALDEQYF. The CDR3 nucleotides read TGTGCCAGCAGCGTAGGAGAGGGTGCTTTGGACGAGCAGTACTTC.

CDR3 nucleotide sequence: TGTGCCAGCAGCTCGAGACTCAATCAGCCCCAGCATTTT. Translated, it gives CASSSRLNQPQHF. This chain connects TRBV5-8 to TRBJ1-5; no reliable D call. Germline CDR1 and CDR2: SGHTS and YDEGEE. This CDR3 comprises 13 residues. Trimming cost V 3 bases and J 3 bases, with 7 bases left between them.

The rearrangement joins TRBV27 to TRBJ2-7; D is uncertain. The V end lost 5 bases, the J end lost 0 bases, and 11 bases lay between the germline ends. This CDR3 is built from 14 residues. Germline CDR1 is MNHEY and CDR2 is SMNVEV (reference sequence). CDR3 sequence (DNA): TGTGCCAGCAGTCCCCAAAAGAGCTCCTACGAGCAGTACTTC. Translation: CASSPQKSSYEQYF.

The chain has TRBV18 and TRBJ1-1; D ambiguous. Trimming cost V 6 bases and J 1 base, with 15 bases left between them. This CDR3 contains 15 residues. Germline V gives CDR1 KGHSH, CDR2 LQKENI. CDR3 sequence (DNA): TGTGCCAGCTCCCCCCGGGAAGCTAGGAACACTGAAGCTTTCTTT. It translates to CASSPREARNTEAFF.

The chain recombines TRBV10-1 with TRBJ2-7, with TRBD1 as a possible D gene (6 bases). CDR3 length: 15 residues. The germline V gene has CDR1 WNHNN and CDR2 SYGVQD (reference sequence). V was clipped by 4 bases and J by 5 bases, with 18 bases between them. The CDR3 reads CASSVRSDSPHEQYF. For the CDR3, the DNA is TGCGCCAGCAGTGTACGCTCGGACAGTCCCCACGAGCAGTACTTC.

The chain links TRBV7-3 to TRBJ2-1; 15 bases map to TRBD2. Losses at the gene ends were 2 bases for V and 4 bases for J; bases not matched to a gene: 3. The CDR3 sequence is 17 residues long. Germline values: CDR1 SGHTA, CDR2 FQGTGA. This chain's CDR3 is CASSLEGTSGGYNEQFF. In nucleotides, the CDR3 is TGTGCCAGCAGCTTAGAGGGGACTAGCGGGGGGTACAATGAGCAGTTCTTC.

The chain uses TRBV11-3 and TRBJ2-1, with 9 bases lining up with TRBD1. Trimming removed 3 bases from V and 0 bases from J; junction bases left unmatched: 3. The CDR3 length is 16 residues. CDR1 SGHNT and CDR2 YENEEA come from the germline V gene. The CDR3 reads CASSFTTGGSYNEQFF. The CDR3 DNA reads as TGTGCCAGCAGCTTCACGACAGGGGGCTCCTACAATGAGCAGTTCTTC.

The CDR3 reads CASSSDGGPVYGYTF. The CDR3 region has the DNA TGTGCCAGCAGCTCGGATGGAGGGCCCGTCTATGGCTACACCTTC. The chain employs TRBV28 and TRBJ1-2; D is unresolved. This CDR3 region has 15 residues. V was trimmed by 6 bases and J by 4 bases, leaving 18 bases between them. Germline CDR1 is MDHEN and CDR2 is SYDVKM.

V and J are TRBV27 and TRBJ2-2, with D maybe TRBD2 (6 bases). With 6 bases removed from V and 4 bases from J, the gap between germline ends came to 6 bases. The CDR3 runs 12 residues. Germline loops: CDR1 MNHEY, CDR2 SMNVEV (reference sequence). Here the CDR3 reads CASREGTGELFF. CDR3 DNA: TGTGCCAGCAGGGAGGGCACCGGGGAGCTGTTTTTT.

V usage is TRBV27 and J usage is TRBJ2-2, with a tentative D call TRBD2 (6 bases). V was cut by 10 bases and J by 0 bases, with 12 bases left in between. Per germline, CDR1 MNHEY and CDR2 SMNVEV (reference sequence). The CDR3 extends over 14 amino acids. The CDR3 is CATPPGANTGELFF. The CDR3, as DNA: TGTGCCACCCCCCCGGGGGCGAACACCGGGGAGCTGTTTTTT.

The chain carries TRBV3-1 (or the pseudogene TRBV3-2) and TRBJ2-7; D ambiguous. Germline CDR1 is LGHDT and CDR2 is YNNKEL (reference sequence). V was trimmed by 7 bases and J by 0 bases, leaving 13 bases between them. The CDR3 has 14 amino acids. CDR3 in DNA: TGTGCCAGCACCCATGCGCTTGGCTCCTACGAGCAGTACTTC. Encoded protein: CASTHALGSYEQYF.